This T cell receptor beta chain was captured in a study of T cells after posttransplantation cyclophosphamide. Findings of the study overall: Later blood repertoires were often dominated by clones from the donor CD8+ memory compartment.

This clone was recorded at least ten times. What it binds is not known. The table came from immunoSEQ multiplex PCR; TCRdb's copy has only in-frame clones and leaves some out. Singletons are absent from the sample, which has about 6,700 clones. Looked up from germline, CDR1 is SGHTA and CDR2 is FQGNSA. This CDR3 is 13 amino acids long. V dropped 6 bases and J dropped 5 bases, with 10 bases sitting between them. Treatment was busulfan-fludarabine conditioning, a marrow graft, and cyclophosphamide on days +3 and +4. This rearrangement joins TRBV7-2 to TRBJ2-2, with D possibly being TRBD2 (6 bases). The source was PBMCs, collected after an allogeneic stem cell transplant with post-transplant cyclophosphamide. The TCR was taken from a young adult male patient who received an allogeneic stem cell transplant from an unrelated donor, was CMV-positive, and had acute and chronic GVHD. Some T cells may be transferred from the graft donor. This CDR3 is CASRLGLTGELFF. Here the CDR3 DNA reads TGTGCCAGCAGGCTGGGACTTACCGGGGAGCTGTTTTTT.